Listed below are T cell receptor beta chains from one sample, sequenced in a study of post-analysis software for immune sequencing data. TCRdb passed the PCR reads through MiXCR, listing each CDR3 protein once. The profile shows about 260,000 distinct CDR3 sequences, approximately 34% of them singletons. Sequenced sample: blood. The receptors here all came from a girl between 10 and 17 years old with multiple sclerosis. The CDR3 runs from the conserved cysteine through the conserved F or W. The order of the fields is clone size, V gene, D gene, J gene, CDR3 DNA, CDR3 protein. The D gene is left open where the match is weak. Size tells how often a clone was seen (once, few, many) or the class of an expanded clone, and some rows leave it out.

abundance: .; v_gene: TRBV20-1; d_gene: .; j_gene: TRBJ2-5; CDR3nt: TGCAGTGCTAGCTTCGGACACTACGAAGAGACCCAGTACTTC; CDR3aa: CSASFGHYEETQYF
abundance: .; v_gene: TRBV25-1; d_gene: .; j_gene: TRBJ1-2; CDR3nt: TGTGCCAGCAGTGAACCCCCCGGGCCCCCGGGTGGCTACACCTTC; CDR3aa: CASSEPPGPPGGYTF
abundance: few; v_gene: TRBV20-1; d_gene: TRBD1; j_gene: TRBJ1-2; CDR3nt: TGCAGTGCTAGCCATTACAGGGGAGAATCTAACTATGGCTACACCTTC; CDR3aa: CSASHYRGESNYGYTF
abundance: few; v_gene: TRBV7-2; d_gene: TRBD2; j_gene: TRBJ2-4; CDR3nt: TGTGCCAGCAGCTTAGGGACCCTAAGGGGGAGGGCCGGGGGGGGAAACATTCAGTACTTC; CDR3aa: CASSLGTLRGRAGGGNIQYF
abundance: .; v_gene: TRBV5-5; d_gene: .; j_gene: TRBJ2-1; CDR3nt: TGTGCCAGCAGCTCCGGACCCCACAATGAGCAGTTCTTC; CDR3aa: CASSSGPHNEQFF
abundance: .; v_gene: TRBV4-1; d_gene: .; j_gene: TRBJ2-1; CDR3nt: TGCGCCAGCAGCCAAGGAACTGGGAGTTACAATGAGCAGTTCTTC; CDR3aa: CASSQGTGSYNEQFF
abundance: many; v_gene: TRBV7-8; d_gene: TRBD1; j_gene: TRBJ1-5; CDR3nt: TGTGCCAGCAGGGCCGGGACAGGAGCCACCCAGCCCCAGCATTTT; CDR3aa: CASRAGTGATQPQHF
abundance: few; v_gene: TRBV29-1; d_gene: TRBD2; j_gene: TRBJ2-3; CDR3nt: TGCAGCTGGGGAGGGAGAACAGATACGCAGTATTTT; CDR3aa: CSWGGRTDTQYF
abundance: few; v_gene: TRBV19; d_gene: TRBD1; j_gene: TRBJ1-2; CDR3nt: TGTGCCAGTACCGATCGTAGAGCAAGGGACAGTAACTATGGCTACACCTTC; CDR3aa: CASTDRRARDSNYGYTF
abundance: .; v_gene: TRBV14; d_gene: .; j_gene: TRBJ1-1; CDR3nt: TGTACCAGCAGCTGGTCCAACACTGAAGCTTTCTTT; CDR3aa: CTSSWSNTEAFF
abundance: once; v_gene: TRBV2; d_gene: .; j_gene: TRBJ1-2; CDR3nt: TGTGCCAGCAGGCGAAGTACAGGGACACGCAACGACTATGGCTACACCTTC; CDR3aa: CASRRSTGTRNDYGYTF
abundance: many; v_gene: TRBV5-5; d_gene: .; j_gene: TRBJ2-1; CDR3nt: TGTGCCAGCAGTGAGGGGGACACCAACTACAATGAGCAGTTCTTC; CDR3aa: CASSEGDTNYNEQFF
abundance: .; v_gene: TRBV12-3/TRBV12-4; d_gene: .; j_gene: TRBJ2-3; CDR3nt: TGTGCCAGCAGTTTAGTGGCCCGTGTGAAGGCAGATACGCAGTATTTT; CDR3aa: CASSLVARVKADTQYF
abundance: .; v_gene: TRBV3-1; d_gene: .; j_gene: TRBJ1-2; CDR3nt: TGTGCCAGCAGCCAAGAACAGAACTATGGCTACACCTTC; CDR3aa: CASSQEQNYGYTF
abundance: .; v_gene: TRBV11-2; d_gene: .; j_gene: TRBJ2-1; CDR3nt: TGTGCCAGCAGCTTAGATCTTGGTCAAGCCTACAATGAGCAGTTCTTC; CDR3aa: CASSLDLGQAYNEQFF
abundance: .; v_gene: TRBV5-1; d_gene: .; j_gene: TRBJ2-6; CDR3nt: TGCGCCAGCAGCCGCACAGGGTCGGAAGGGGCCAACGTCCTGACTTTC; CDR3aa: CASSRTGSEGANVLTF
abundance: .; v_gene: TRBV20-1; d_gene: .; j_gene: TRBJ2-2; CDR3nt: TGCAGTGCTAGAGATGGGGGCACCGGGGAGCTGTTTTTT; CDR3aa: CSARDGGTGELFF
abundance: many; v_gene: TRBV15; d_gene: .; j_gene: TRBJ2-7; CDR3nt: TGTGCCACCAGCGCGCAGGCTAGGACCTACGAGCAGTACTTC; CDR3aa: CATSAQARTYEQYF
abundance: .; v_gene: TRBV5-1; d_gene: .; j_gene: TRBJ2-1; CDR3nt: TGCGCCAGTAGCGAATCCGGCAGTACCTACAATGAGCAGTTCTTC; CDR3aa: CASSESGSTYNEQFF
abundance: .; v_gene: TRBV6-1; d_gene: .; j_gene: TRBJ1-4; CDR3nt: TGTGCCAGCAGCCCCCAAACGACAGCAACTAATGAAAAACGGTTTTTT; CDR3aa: CASSPQTTATNEKRFF
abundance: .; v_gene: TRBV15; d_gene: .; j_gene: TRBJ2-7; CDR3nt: TGTGCCACCAGCAAAGGGTGGGATCTCGAGCAGTACTTC; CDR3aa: CATSKGWDLEQYF
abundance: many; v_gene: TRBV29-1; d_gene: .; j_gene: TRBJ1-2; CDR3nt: TGCAGCGTTGAAGATCGGGAACGGCTTAACTATGGCTACACCTTC; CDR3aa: CSVEDRERLNYGYTF
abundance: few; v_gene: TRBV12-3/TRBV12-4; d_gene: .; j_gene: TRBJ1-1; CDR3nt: TGTGCCAGCAGCCCCGGGGGTTCCGGGAGGAACACTGAAGCTTTCTTT; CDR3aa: CASSPGGSGRNTEAFF
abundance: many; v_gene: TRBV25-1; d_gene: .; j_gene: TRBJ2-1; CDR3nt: TGTGCCAGCAGTGATCGCCCAGGGCGGGACCCCTCCTACAATGAGCAGTTCTTC; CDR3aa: CASSDRPGRDPSYNEQFF
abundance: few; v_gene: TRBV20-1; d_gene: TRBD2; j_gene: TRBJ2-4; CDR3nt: TGCAGTGCTAAGGCGGGAGCCAAAAACACTCAGTACTTC; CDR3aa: CSAKAGAKNTQYF